These 11 T cell receptor beta chains share one sample of origin, sequenced in a study of blood T cell repertoires in COVID-19. Libraries were prepared by immunoSEQ multiplex PCR; TCRdb keeps only in-frame clonotypes and omits some of them. This table holds roughly 47,000 clones, approximately 88% found once. Sequencing was done on a sample of peripheral blood. The receptors were gathered from a man between 50 and 59 years old with acute or convalescent COVID-19.

The chain carries TRBV2 and TRBJ1-3, with D possibly being TRBD1 (6 bases). CDR1 and CDR2 (germline): SNHLY, FYNNEI. The V end was cut by 6 bases, the J end by 4 bases, with 10 bases between. This CDR3 is built from 13 residues. The CDR3 is CASSQDRGNTIYF. CDR3 nucleotide sequence: TGTGCCAGCAGCCAAGACAGGGGAAACACCATATATTTT.

The chain has TRBV3-1 (or the pseudogene TRBV3-2) and TRBJ2-1; TRBD2 matches at 9 bases. V was pared by 6 bases and J by 2 bases, with 11 bases of the junction left unmatched. The CDR3 spans 17 residues. Germline CDR1 reads LGHDT; CDR2 reads YNNKEL (reference sequence). The CDR3, as DNA: TGTGCCAGCAGAGGTAGGCGGGGGGGCGGAGCCTACAATGAGCAGTTCTTC. Amino acid sequence: CASRGRRGGGAYNEQFF.

CDR3: CSVEEDRYQPQHF. CDR3 DNA: TGCAGCGTTGAAGAAGACAGATATCAGCCCCAGCATTTT. The chain combines TRBV29-1 with TRBJ1-5; a weak D match, TRBD1 (5 bases). Germline CDR1 SQVTM, CDR2 ANQGSEA. The CDR3 has 13 amino acids. Trimming left V 0 bases short and J 5 bases short, with 8 bases between. Together with reference TRBV29-1 and TRBJ1-5, the CDR3 gives the full variable domain: SAVISQKPSRDICQRGTSLTIQCQVDSQVTMMFWYRQQPGQSLTLIATANQGSEATYESGFVIDKFPISRPNLTFSTLTVSNMSPEDSSIYLCSVEEDRYQPQHFGDGTRLSIL.

The chain couples TRBV29-1 to TRBJ1-2, with 7 bases identical to TRBD1. Per the germline V gene, CDR1 is SQVTM and CDR2 is ANQGSEA. Germline trimming cut 3 bases from V and 4 bases from J; bases unmatched to any gene: 2. There are 12 residues in the CDR3. The CDR3 bases are TGCAGCGTTGAGGACAGGACCTATGGCTACACCTTC. Its translation: CSVEDRTYGYTF.

CDR3 amino acids: CASSSGTGGTYEQYF. The CDR3 DNA reads TGCGCCAGCAGCTCCGGGACAGGGGGGACCTACGAGCAGTACTTC. The chain employs TRBV5-1 and TRBJ2-7; 11 positions agree with TRBD1. V lost 3 bases, J lost 2 bases, and 4 bases stayed unmatched. The CDR3 covers 15 residues. Germline V lookup: CDR1 SGHRS, CDR2 YFSETQ.

This sequence joins TRBV9 and TRBJ1-1, with D maybe TRBD1 (5 bases). Germline V gene lookup returns CDR1 SGDLS and CDR2 YYNGEE. The V and J ends lost 4 bases and 2 bases respectively, with 15 bases between them. The CDR3 has 15 residues. The CDR3 DNA reads as TGTGCCAGCAGCCCACCAGGGTCGGGTAACACTGAAGCTTTCTTT. Its translation is CASSPPGSGNTEAFF. Full variable domain (rest looked up from reference TRBV9 and TRBJ1-1): DSGVTQTPKHLITATGQRVTLRCSPRSGDLSVYWYQQSLDQGLQFLIQYYNGEERAKGNILERFSAQQFPDLHSELNLSSLELGDSALYFCASSPPGSGNTEAFFGQGTRLTVV.

The gene calls are TRBV7-8 and TRBJ2-1; D uncertain. Germline CDR1 reads SGHVS; CDR2 reads FQNEAQ. Trimming took off 5 bases at V and 6 bases at J, with 8 bases between the two ends. The CDR3 has 12 amino acids. In DNA, the CDR3 is TGTGCCAGCAGCCTCTTCGGCAATGAGCAGTTCTTC. It codes for CASSLFGNEQFF.

The rearrangement links TRBV19 to TRBJ1-5; possible D gene TRBD1, 6 bases. The CDR3 has 14 residues. Germline assignment: CDR1 LNHDA and CDR2 SQIVND (reference sequence). V gave up 11 bases and J gave up 1 base, with 15 bases separating them. As DNA, the CDR3 is TGTGCCCTCGGGGGGCTCAAGAGCAATCAGCCCCAGCATTTT. Its protein product is CALGGLKSNQPQHF.

The V and J genes are TRBV18 and TRBJ2-7; D call uncertain. Deletions cut 2 bases from V and 5 bases from J, with 19 bases between. Germline CDR1 KGHSH, CDR2 LQKENI. The CDR3 is 16 residues long. The CDR3 loop reads CASSPKHLVRPDEQYF. In nucleotides, the CDR3 is TGTGCCAGCTCACCAAAACACCTAGTAAGACCTGACGAGCAGTACTTC.

The rearrangement uses TRBV6-6 and TRBJ2-5; D perhaps matches TRBD2 (6 bases). This CDR3 spans 13 amino acids. With 6 bases removed from V and 3 bases from J, the gap between germline ends came to 11 bases. Germline V gene lookup returns CDR1 MNHNY and CDR2 SVGAGI (reference sequence). DNA of the CDR3: TGTGCCAGCAGCCTCATAGCGGAAGAGACCCAGTACTTC. This gives the protein CASSLIAEETQYF.

This clone occurred once. V gene TRBV20-1 combines with J gene TRBJ2-7; no reliable D call. Trimming removed 3 bases at V and 3 bases at J, with 12 bases between. The germline CDR1 and CDR2 sequences are DFQATT and SNEGSKA (reference sequence). The length of the CDR3 is 13 residues. The DNA of the CDR3 is TGCAGTGCTAGTGAAAACGGTCGCTACGAGCAGTACTTC. Translated, it gives CSASENGRYEQYF.